This T cell receptor beta chain was recovered during a study of breast tumors, draining lymph nodes, adjacent tissues. CDR3 length: 16 residues. Germline V gene lookup returns CDR1 SGHRS and CDR2 YFSETQ. Overall study results and limits: Findings are consistent with lymph node origin and intratumoral expansion of most tumor T cells. The lymph node origin of tumor T cells was framed as consistent with a hypothesis, not demonstrated. Tumor repertoires ranked between lymph nodes and nontumor tissue in diversity, with V and J gene preferences. Compared with basal-like, luminal-like tumors shared significantly more repertoire with nontumor tissue.

Axillary draining lymph nodes of breast cancer patients supplied the node samples. This clonotype was observed a handful of times. The antigen is unknown. Given a much more abundant clone one base away, this may be a read error. TCRdb ran MiXCR on the multiplex PCR reads and lists one entry per CDR3 protein. The sample carries about 110,000 distinct CDR3 sequences, under 40% recorded once. Sample: axillary lymph node tissue. The chain has TRBV5-1 and TRBJ2-3, with TRBD1 as a possible D gene (6 bases). This sequence originates from a female donor with breast cancer. Some clones in this sample may be carry-over from other donors' samples. The CDR3 spells CASSLRSSRGTGTQYF. CDR3 coding DNA: TGCGCCAGCAGCTTGAGGTCTAGCAGGGGCACAGGTACGCAGTATTTT.